The 2 T cell receptor beta chains presented below share a single source sample, sequenced in a study of T cells after yellow fever vaccination. TCRdb processed the 5' RACE reads anew with MiXCR; each CDR3 protein has one entry. In the table there are hundreds of thousands of distinct CDR3 sequences, 8% to 9.5% of which are singletons. This sample comprised PBMCs, obtained about 49 days after the first yellow fever vaccination. These receptors all stem from a young man who received the YFV17D yellow fever vaccine.

This clonotype was observed a few times. The genes are TRBV25-1 and TRBJ1-2; TRBD1 matches 7 bases. The junction had 8 bases not matched to a gene; V was cut back by 6 bases and J by 7 bases. Germline V CDR1 and CDR2: MGHDK, SYGVNS. This CDR3 comprises 13 residues. The CDR3 DNA reads TGTGCCAGCAGAAAGACAGGGATGGGTGGCTACACCTTC. Protein sequence: CASRKTGMGGYTF.

V is TRBV19 and J is TRBJ2-3; D unclear. V shed 5 bases and J shed 6 bases, with 15 bases lying between them. The CDR3 has 14 residues. The germline CDR1 and CDR2 sequences are LNHDA and SQIVND (reference sequence). The CDR3, as DNA: TGTGCCAGTAGTCCCGCGGTACTGGCGGATACGCAGTATTTT. The encoded protein is CASSPAVLADTQYF.